This entry lists 23 T cell receptor beta chains sequenced from one sample in a study of cytomegalovirus exposure and HLA in healthy donors. The study ran its PCR with 60 Vbeta and 13 Jbeta primers. Using immunoSEQ multiplex PCR, the repertoire was profiled, and TCRdb retains in-frame clones only, with some absent. The sample has approximately 130,000 clones; roughly 9.6% are singletons. Sequencing was performed on PBMCs. These receptor sequences come from a middle-aged woman in good health and CMV-seropositive.

The chain couples TRBV10-1 to TRBJ2-3, with TRBD1 as a possible D gene (6 bases). Germline-derived CDR1 and CDR2 are WNHNN and SYGVQD (reference sequence). V was clipped by 1 base and J by 6 bases, with 11 bases between them. This CDR3 comprises 14 residues. CDR3 nucleotides: TGCGCCAGCAGTGAGTACAGGGCGGTGGATACGCAGTATTTT. The encoded protein is CASSEYRAVDTQYF.

J is TRBJ1-2 and V is TRBV20-1; D is ambiguous. CDR3 length: 11 amino acids. V was pared by 6 bases and J by 5 bases, with 10 bases between. Germline V gene lookup returns CDR1 DFQATT and CDR2 SNEGSKA (reference sequence). This CDR3 is CSATNEYGYTF. CDR3 DNA: TGCAGTGCCACGAACGAGTATGGCTACACCTTC.

With respect to this clone: Germline is not matched at one junction end, which may reflect a read error. This chain uses TRBV2 with TRBJ2-3; tentatively, D is TRBD1 (6 bases). The CDR3 totals 11 residues. Germline V gives CDR1 SNHLY, CDR2 FYNNEI. The CDR3 region is CASSDQGPAYF. CDR3 sequence (DNA): TGTGCCAGCAGTGATCAGGGGCCAGCATACTTT.

The V and J genes are TRBV19 and TRBJ1-2; D not certain. Trimming removed 7 bases at V and 1 base at J, with 19 bases between. The CDR3 has 16 residues. Germline CDR1 LNHDA, CDR2 SQIVND (reference sequence). In nucleotides, the CDR3 is TGTGCCAGTAAGGTTACATTCCGGGAGATTAACTATGGCTACACCTTC. Residues: CASKVTFREINYGYTF.

This chain connects TRBV5-1 to TRBJ2-5; 10 bases align to TRBD2. This CDR3 comprises 17 residues. Trimming cost V 2 bases and J 1 base; bases outside gene matches: 8. Germline loops: CDR1 SGHRS, CDR2 YFSETQ. The CDR3 DNA reads as TGCGCCAGCAGCTTAGGATCGGCTAGCGGGGGCCAAGAGACCCAGTACTTC. Protein product: CASSLGSASGGQETQYF.

This clone showed up just a few times. V gene TRBV2 combines with J gene TRBJ1-6; D may be TRBD1 (6 bases). The CDR3 runs 15 residues. V lost 3 bases and J lost 5, with 11 bases in between. Germline values: CDR1 SNHLY, CDR2 FYNNEI. The CDR3 nucleotides read TGTGCCAGCAGTGAGAGACAGGTGGATAATTCACCCCTCCACTTT. It translates to CASSERQVDNSPLHF.

This clone was detected a few times. V and J are TRBV2 and TRBJ2-5, with D tentatively TRBD2 (6 bases). Germline CDR1 reads SNHLY; CDR2 reads FYNNEI. CDR3 length: 11 residues. V was trimmed by 4 bases and J by 7 bases, leaving 7 bases between them. The CDR3, as DNA: TGTGCCAGCAGTGTGGGAGGGACCCAGTACTTC. Residues: CASSVGGTQYF.

J is TRBJ2-7 and V is TRBV2; TRBD1 aligns across 11 bases. The CDR3 consists of 18 residues. The V gene end was trimmed by 6 bases and the J gene end by 4 bases; junction bases not matched to a gene: 17. In germline, CDR1 is SNHLY, CDR2 FYNNEI. The CDR3 spells CASSFPSGQGDFKYEQYF. The CDR3 DNA is TGTGCCAGCAGCTTCCCCTCGGGACAGGGGGATTTTAAGTACGAGCAGTACTTC.

Concerning this clone: The junction and the germline gene differ at one end; a read error may be behind it. The rearrangement links TRBV5-1 to TRBJ2-5, with 11 nucleotides matching TRBD2. Germline loops: CDR1 SGHRS, CDR2 YFSETQ. The CDR3 loop spans 17 amino acids. CDR3 coding DNA: TGCGCCGGCAGCTTCACAACGGGACTAGCGGATCGGGAGACCCAGTACTTC. Translating it yields CAGSFTTGLADRETQYF.

The rearrangement joins TRBV5-6 to TRBJ1-2; 8 nucleotides align to TRBD1. The germline CDR1 and CDR2 sequences are SGHDT and YYEEEE. The CDR3 is 18 amino acids. The J segment lost 5 bases and the V segment lost 0 bases, leaving 15 bases of the junction unmatched. CDR3 residues: CASSLARGQGLPVYGYTF. The DNA of the CDR3 is TGTGCCAGCAGCTTGGCCCGCGGACAGGGTCTCCCGGTATATGGCTACACCTTC.

A remark on this clone: The identical CDR3 is also encoded by other nucleotide sequences in the sample. The chain employs TRBV5-5 and TRBJ1-4; 8 positions agree with TRBD1. Germline V lookup: CDR1 SGHKS, CDR2 YYEKEE (reference sequence). The ends lost 2 bases at V and 0 bases at J; junction bases unmatched: 0. The CDR3 consists of 15 residues. CDR3 residues: CASSLQGATNEKLFF. The CDR3 bases are TGTGCCAGCAGCTTACAGGGGGCAACTAATGAAAAACTGTTTTTT.

This clone came up a few times. The chain joins TRBV18 to TRBJ1-6; no firm D call. The ends were cut back, 3 bases at V and 0 bases at J, with 3 bases in the middle. Germline CDR1 and CDR2: KGHSH and LQKENI. CDR3 size: 14 residues. DNA for the CDR3: TGTGCCAGCTCACCGAGCTCCTATAATTCACCCCTCCACTTT. It is translated as CASSPSSYNSPLHF.

The rearrangement links TRBV10-3 to TRBJ1-1; TRBD1 agrees at 7 bases. The CDR3 is made up of 14 amino acids. Germline assignment: CDR1 ENHRY and CDR2 SYGVKD. The J segment lost 5 bases and the V segment lost 2 bases, leaving 5 bases of the junction unmatched. The CDR3 bases are TGTGCCATCAGTGAGCGGGACAGTTGGACTGAAGCTTTCTTT. Its protein is CAISERDSWTEAFF.

The chain links TRBV7-9 to TRBJ1-4, with D unclear. The CDR3 has 14 amino acids. V was pared by 2 bases and J by 2 bases, with 6 bases between. The V gene's germline CDR1 is SEHNR and CDR2 FQNEAQ (reference sequence). DNA of the CDR3: TGTGCCAGCAGCTTAAGAGGGACTAATGAAAAACTGTTTTTT. Translated, it gives CASSLRGTNEKLFF.

This clone appeared a few times. The chain links TRBV2 to TRBJ1-4, with D possibly matching TRBD1 (5 bases). This CDR3 is built from 14 residues. Germline CDR1 reads SNHLY; CDR2 reads FYNNEI. Trimming shortened V by 4 bases and J by 4 bases, and 10 bases separated the two germline ends. Written as DNA, the CDR3 is TGTGCCAGCAGTGGACAGCCTTTTAATGAAAAACTGTTTTTT. Its translation is CASSGQPFNEKLFF. Based on the CDR3 plus reference TRBV2 and TRBJ1-4, the full variable domain is EPEVTQTPSHQVTQMGQEVILRCVPISNHLYFYWYRQILGQKVEFLVSFYNNEISEKSEIFDDQFSVERPDGSNFTLKIRSTKLEDSAMYFCASSGQPFNEKLFFGSGTQLSVL.

This sequence joins TRBV2 and TRBJ1-1; maybe TRBD1 (5 bases). V lost 7 bases and J 6 bases, leaving 15 bases between the germline ends. Germline lookup yields CDR1 SNHLY and CDR2 FYNNEI. The CDR3 has 13 residues. CDR3 amino acids: CASTGEGLAEAFF. CDR3 nucleotides: TGTGCCAGCACGGGGGAAGGTTTAGCTGAAGCTTTCTTT.

This clone occurred a few times. The gene calls are TRBV5-4 and TRBJ2-1; 10 positions agree with TRBD2. After removal of 0 bases from V and 4 bases from J, the junction contained 10 bases not matched to a gene. Per germline, CDR1 SGHNT and CDR2 YYREEE (reference sequence). The CDR3 is 18 residues long. CDR3 in amino acids: CASSLGLAGVGAYNEQFF. The DNA for the CDR3 is TGTGCCAGCAGCTTGGGGCTAGCGGGGGTAGGAGCGTACAATGAGCAGTTCTTC.

This clone is categorized as medium-sized (0.01 to 0.1%). J is TRBJ1-1 and V is TRBV7-6; D unresolved. Per germline, CDR1 SGHVS and CDR2 FNYEAQ. This CDR3 contains 13 residues. V dropped 4 bases and J dropped 1 base, with 7 bases sitting between them. The CDR3 DNA sequence: TGTGCCAGCAGCTCCCAGGAGAACACTGAAGCTTTCTTT. Residues: CASSSQENTEAFF.

The genes are TRBV5-1 and TRBJ2-7; the match to TRBD1 covers 8 bases. The CDR3 length is 15 residues. V was pared by 4 bases and J by 1 base, with 7 bases of the junction left unmatched. Germline CDR1 and CDR2: SGHRS and YFSETQ. CDR3 bases: TGCGCCAGCAGCAATCAGGGGGCTGGTTCCTACGAGCAGTACTTC. As protein: CASSNQGAGSYEQYF.

CDR3 DNA: TGTGCCATCAGTGAGTCGACGTGGGACAGGGGAGGAGGCTACACCTTC. Protein: CAISESTWDRGGGYTF. This chain uses TRBV10-3 with TRBJ1-2, with 10 bases matching TRBD1. The CDR3 covers 16 residues. From germline, CDR1 is ENHRY and CDR2 SYGVKD. V trimming: 0 bases; J trimming: 8 bases; junction bases outside the gene matches: 9.

This clone was detected a few times. The chain employs TRBV25-1 and TRBJ2-2; 10 bases agree with TRBD1. Germline values: CDR1 MGHDK, CDR2 SYGVNS. J was trimmed by 5 bases and V by 2 bases; bases with no gene match: 8. The CDR3 has 17 residues. The CDR3 region has the DNA TGTGCCAGCAGTGAAAATACAGGACAGGGGGGGACCGGGGAGCTGTTTTTT. This gives the protein CASSENTGQGGTGELFF.

For the CDR3, the DNA is TGTGCCAGCAGTTCCTACAGGGTATCCAATGAGCAGTTCTTC. Translated, it gives CASSSYRVSNEQFF. The genes are TRBV6-5 and TRBJ2-1, with D possibly TRBD1 on 6 matching bases. This CDR3 comprises 14 residues. Germline CDR1 reads MNHEY; CDR2 reads SVGAGI. V lost 4 bases and J 6 bases, leaving 13 bases between the germline ends.

This clone was seen more than once but under ten times. The chain combines TRBV5-4 with TRBJ2-3, with a weak D call TRBD1 (7 bases). This CDR3 has 14 amino acids. Looked up from germline, CDR1 is SGHNT and CDR2 is YYREEE (reference sequence). The V gene lost 2 bases and the J gene lost 4 bases, with 11 bases spanning the gap. The CDR3 nucleotides read TGTGCCAGCAGCTTACAGGGGACTTCAGATACGCAGTATTTT. As protein: CASSLQGTSDTQYF.